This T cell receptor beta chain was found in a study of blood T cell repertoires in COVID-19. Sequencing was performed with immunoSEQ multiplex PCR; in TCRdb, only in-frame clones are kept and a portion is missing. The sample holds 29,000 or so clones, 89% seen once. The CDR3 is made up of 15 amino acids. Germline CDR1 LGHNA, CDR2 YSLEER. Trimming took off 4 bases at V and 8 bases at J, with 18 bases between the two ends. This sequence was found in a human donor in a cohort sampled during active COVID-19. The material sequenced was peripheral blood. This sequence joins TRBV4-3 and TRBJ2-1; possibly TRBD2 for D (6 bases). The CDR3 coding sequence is TGCGCCAGCAGCCTCGGGACTGGCGTTATCGATGAGCAGTTCTTC. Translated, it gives CASSLGTGVIDEQFF.